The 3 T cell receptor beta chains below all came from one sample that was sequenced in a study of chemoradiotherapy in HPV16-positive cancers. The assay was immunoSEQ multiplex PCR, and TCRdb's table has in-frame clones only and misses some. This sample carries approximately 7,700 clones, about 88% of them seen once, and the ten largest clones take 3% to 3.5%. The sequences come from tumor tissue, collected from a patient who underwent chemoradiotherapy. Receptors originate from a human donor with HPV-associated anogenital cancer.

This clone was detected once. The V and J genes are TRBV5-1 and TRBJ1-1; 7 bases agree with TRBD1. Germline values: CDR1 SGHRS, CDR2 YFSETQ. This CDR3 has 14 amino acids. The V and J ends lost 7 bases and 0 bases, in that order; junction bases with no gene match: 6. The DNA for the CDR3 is TGCGCCAGCGGAAGCACAGGGGTGAACACTGAAGCTTTCTTT. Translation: CASGSTGVNTEAFF.

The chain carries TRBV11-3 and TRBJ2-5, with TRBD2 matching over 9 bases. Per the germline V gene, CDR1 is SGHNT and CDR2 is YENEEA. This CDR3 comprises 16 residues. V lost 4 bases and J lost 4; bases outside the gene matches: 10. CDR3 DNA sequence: TGTGCCAGCAGCTCTGGTAGCGGGAGTCGGGGAGAGACCCAGTACTTC. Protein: CASSSGSGSRGETQYF.

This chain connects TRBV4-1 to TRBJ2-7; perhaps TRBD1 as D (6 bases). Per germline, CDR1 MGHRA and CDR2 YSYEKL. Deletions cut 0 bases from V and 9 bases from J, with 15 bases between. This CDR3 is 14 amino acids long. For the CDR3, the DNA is TGCGCCAGCAGCCAAGAGAACAGGGACATGATGCAGTACTTC. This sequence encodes CASSQENRDMMQYF.